Each of the 18 T cell receptor beta chains below was sequenced from the same sample in a study of T cell responses to AZD1222 COVID-19 vaccine. Using immunoSEQ multiplex PCR, the repertoire was profiled, and TCRdb retains in-frame clones only, with some absent. The table records 95,000 to 150,000 clones, about 93% of them present only once. The sequencing used peripheral blood, collected 28 days after the second AZD1222 dose. The receptors were sampled from an adult who received the AZD1222 COVID-19 vaccine.

This chain uses TRBV19 with TRBJ1-4; TRBD1 is a possible D gene (6 bases). The CDR3 loop spans 19 amino acids. The germline gives CDR1 LNHDA, CDR2 SQIVND (reference sequence). Trimming pared 2 bases from V and 4 bases from J, leaving 23 bases between. The CDR3 DNA reads as TGTGCCAGTAGTATATCAAGCTTTGCAGGGGATCCGGATAATGAAAAACTGTTTTTT. Translated: CASSISSFAGDPDNEKLFF.

The sample holds one count of this clone. The V call is TRBV7-2, the J call TRBJ2-3; 13 nucleotides align to TRBD2. The CDR3 is made up of 17 amino acids. Per germline, CDR1 SGHTA and CDR2 FQGNSA. V was pared by 1 base and J by 6 bases, with 7 bases of the junction left unmatched. CDR3 sequence (DNA): TGTGCCAGCAGCTTAGGGACTAGCGGGAGCCTAGGGGATACGCAGTATTTT. This translates into CASSLGTSGSLGDTQYF.

This clone was seen once. The chain is built from TRBV6-5 and TRBJ1-1, with no clear D. CDR1 is MNHEY and CDR2 is SVGAGI in the germline V gene. Trimming stripped 0 bases from V and 0 bases from J, with 11 bases between. CDR3 length: 16 amino acids. The DNA for the CDR3 is TGTGCCAGCAGTTACTCTAGGCGGACCTTGAACACTGAAGCTTTCTTT. Its translation: CASSYSRRTLNTEAFF.

The V call is TRBV18, the J call TRBJ2-2, with 7 bases that match TRBD1. The CDR3 is 16 residues long. The germline V gene encodes CDR1 KGHSH and CDR2 LQKENI. J lost 1 base, V lost 1 base, and 3 bases had no gene match. The chain's CDR3 is CASSPLPGGNTGELFF. The CDR3, as DNA: TGTGCCAGCTCACCACTCCCAGGGGGGAACACCGGGGAGCTGTTTTTT.

This clone was counted a single time. The rearrangement joins TRBV27 to TRBJ1-2; weak D call: TRBD1 (6 bases). The V end was cut by 6 bases, the J end by 0 bases, with 11 bases between. Germline CDR1 is MNHEY and CDR2 is SMNVEV (reference sequence). The CDR3 totals 14 residues. CDR3 region: CASSRTVANYGYTF. The CDR3 DNA is TGTGCCAGCAGCAGGACAGTAGCTAACTATGGCTACACCTTC.

The CDR3 reads CASRESNTGELFF. For the CDR3, the DNA is TGTGCCAGCAGGGAATCGAACACCGGGGAGCTGTTTTTT. The chain couples TRBV2 to TRBJ2-2; D gene unclear. Germline CDR1 is SNHLY and CDR2 is FYNNEI. Trimming stripped 6 bases from V and 0 bases from J, with 5 bases between. This CDR3 contains 13 residues. The full variable domain, its missing parts supplied by reference TRBV2 and TRBJ2-2, is EPEVTQTPSHQVTQMGQEVILRCVPISNHLYFYWYRQILGQKVEFLVSFYNNEISEKSEIFDDQFSVERPDGSNFTLKIRSTKLEDSAMYFCASRESNTGELFFGEGSRLTVL.

The sample holds one count of this clone. The chain carries TRBV3-1 (or the pseudogene TRBV3-2) and TRBJ2-3, with 7 bases aligning to TRBD1. CDR3 length: 14 amino acids. Trimming cost V 4 bases and J 0 bases; bases outside gene matches: 1. CDR1 is LGHDT, CDR2 YNNKEL, per germline (reference sequence). CDR3 DNA: TGTGCCAGCAGCCGGGGACAGAGCACAGATACGCAGTATTTT. This sequence encodes CASSRGQSTDTQYF.

CDR3 DNA sequence: TGTGCCAGTAGTACCCCCAGGGAGGGCGCAGAGCAGTACTTC. It codes for CASSTPREGAEQYF. The chain combines TRBV19 with TRBJ2-7, with 7 bases aligning to TRBD2. J was trimmed by 7 bases and V by 4 bases; bases with no gene match: 10. CDR1 and CDR2 (germline): LNHDA, SQIVND (reference sequence). The CDR3 length is 14 residues.

In DNA form, the CDR3 reads TGTGCCAGCACCCCGGGGGAGGAGGCAAATTCACCCCTCCACTTT. It yields the protein CASTPGEEANSPLHF. The chain joins TRBV6-2 or TRBV6-3 to TRBJ1-6; D is perhaps TRBD1 (5 bases). The V end was cut by 7 bases, the J end by 7 bases, with 17 bases between. Germline V gene lookup returns CDR1 MNHEY and CDR2 SVGEGT. The CDR3 is 15 residues long.

The chain couples TRBV7-6 to TRBJ2-1; 12 nucleotides agree with TRBD2. Losses at the gene ends were 6 bases for V and 3 bases for J; bases not matched to a gene: 3. This CDR3 has 15 residues. CDR1 is SGHVS and CDR2 is FNYEAQ in the germline V gene. Here the CDR3 reads CASRRLAGVYNEQFF. CDR3 sequence (DNA): TGTGCCAGCAGACGACTAGCGGGAGTCTACAATGAGCAGTTCTTC. Full variable domain (rest looked up from reference TRBV7-6 and TRBJ2-1): GAGVSQSPRYKVTKRGQDVALRCDPISGHVSLYWYRQALGQGPEFLTYFNYEAQQDKSGLPNDRFSAERPEGSISTLTIQRTEQRDSAMYRCASRRLAGVYNEQFFGPGTRLTVL.

The chain is built from TRBV7-9 and TRBJ1-2; possibly TRBD1 for D (6 bases). Germline CDR1 reads SEHNR; CDR2 reads FQNEAQ (reference sequence). Between the trimmed V and J ends, which lost 6 bases and 3 bases, there was a span of 11 bases. This CDR3 is 13 amino acids long. The DNA for the CDR3 is TGTGCCAGCAGGGCCGGGGGCGACTATGGCTACACCTTC. Residues: CASRAGGDYGYTF.

The V gene is TRBV6-5, the J gene TRBJ2-5, with D unresolved. The CDR3 consists of 12 residues. The germline V gene encodes CDR1 MNHEY and CDR2 SVGAGI. V was trimmed by 6 bases and J by 9 bases, leaving 14 bases between them. CDR3 sequence reads: CASRAPAMSQYF. The CDR3, as DNA: TGTGCCAGCAGGGCCCCTGCGATGTCCCAGTACTTC.

This chain links TRBV12-3 or TRBV12-4 with TRBJ1-1; D may be TRBD1 (5 bases). The germline V and J ends were trimmed by 1 base and 4 bases, with 7 bases remaining between them. This CDR3 is built from 13 residues. The CDR3 protein is CASSLVGGTEAFF. CDR3 nucleotides: TGTGCCAGCAGTTTAGTTGGGGGCACTGAAGCTTTCTTT.

This clone was counted between two and nine times. The rearrangement uses TRBV19 and TRBJ1-5; D not certain. Between the trimmed V and J ends, which lost 9 bases and 4 bases, there was a span of 19 bases. Germline V gene sequence: CDR1 LNHDA, CDR2 SQIVND (reference sequence). This CDR3 is 15 amino acids long. In DNA form, the CDR3 reads TGTGCCAGCAATGCCGCTCTTGGCCCAAATCAGCCCCAGCATTTT. Encoded protein: CASNAALGPNQPQHF.

This clone was counted only a few times. The V call is TRBV3-1 (or the pseudogene TRBV3-2), the J call TRBJ2-4; D is unresolved. V lost 0 bases to trimming and J lost 2 bases, with 14 bases between them. Germline assignment: CDR1 LGHDT and CDR2 YNNKEL (reference sequence). The CDR3 extends over 17 amino acids. CDR3 region: CASSQEGPALPKNIQYF. In nucleotides, the CDR3 is TGTGCCAGCAGCCAAGAAGGCCCAGCCTTGCCCAAAAACATTCAGTACTTC.

The table lists this clone with a count of one. The genes are TRBV10-1 and TRBJ2-7, with D perhaps TRBD2 (5 bases). Germline V CDR1 and CDR2: WNHNN, SYGVQD (reference sequence). Deletions cut 3 bases from V and 1 base from J, with 13 bases between. This CDR3 is 15 amino acids long. DNA of the CDR3: TGCGCCAGCAGTGACTGGGTGAGGGAATCCTACGAGCAGTACTTC. It specifies CASSDWVRESYEQYF.

The table lists this clone with a count of one. J is TRBJ1-1 and V is TRBV13, with 8 bases aligning to TRBD1. Germline V gene sequence: CDR1 PRHDT, CDR2 FYEKMQ (reference sequence). V gave up 9 bases and J gave up 3 bases; unmatched junction bases: 9. The CDR3 spans 14 residues. In nucleotides, the CDR3 is TGTGCCAGTTCGGACAGGGAAGTTTACACTGAAGCTTTCTTT. It codes for CASSDREVYTEAFF.

The chain recombines TRBV4-3 with TRBJ1-5; the D is unclear. Germline assignment: CDR1 LGHNA and CDR2 YSLEER. The CDR3 sequence is 16 residues long. The V and J ends lost 0 bases and 7 bases respectively, with 16 bases between them. The CDR3: CASSQDFEGLSQPQHF. The CDR3 coding sequence is TGCGCCAGCAGCCAAGATTTCGAAGGTCTTAGCCAGCCCCAGCATTTT.